A selection of T cell receptor beta chains follows, all from one sample in a study of human T cells and chemical hapten exposure. MiXCR was run by TCRdb on the RACE reads, yielding one entry per CDR3 protein. This sample carries 350,000 to 450,000 distinct CDR3 sequences, around 5.5% of them seen once, and the ten largest clones take about 2.5%. The sample in question was whole blood, obtained in connection with sensitization to the hapten diphenylcyclopropenone (DPC). The receptors come from a woman aged 45-65 years with alopecia areata. Some clones in this sample may be carry-over from other donors' samples. Both conserved end residues are trimmed from each CDR3. Fields, in order: J gene, V gene, CDR3 protein.

J gene: TRBJ1-2
V gene: TRBV6-6
CDR3 protein: ASSPLRTVSNYGYT

J gene: TRBJ1-1
V gene: TRBV18
CDR3 protein: ASSPQLGITEAF

J gene: TRBJ2-4
V gene: TRBV20-1
CDR3 protein: SAIQGGRENIQY

J gene: TRBJ2-3
V gene: TRBV7-2
CDR3 protein: ASRARGGRLPDTQY

J gene: TRBJ2-1
V gene: TRBV6-2/TRBV6-3
CDR3 protein: ASSYRSTYNEQF

J gene: TRBJ2-1
V gene: TRBV15
CDR3 protein: ATRGGGNVEQF

J gene: TRBJ2-3
V gene: TRBV6-5
CDR3 protein: ASRLAGGATDTQY

J gene: TRBJ2-5
V gene: TRBV27
CDR3 protein: ASSLAGRSVETQY

J gene: TRBJ1-5
V gene: TRBV7-9
CDR3 protein: ASSRGGPNQPQH

J gene: TRBJ1-1
V gene: TRBV27
CDR3 protein: ASSLYVWGTEAF

J gene: TRBJ2-1
V gene: TRBV6-5
CDR3 protein: ASSYSIAGPNEQF

J gene: TRBJ2-7
V gene: TRBV7-9
CDR3 protein: ASSKTAPTYEQY

J gene: TRBJ2-7
V gene: TRBV6-2/TRBV6-3
CDR3 protein: ATGQIYEQY

J gene: TRBJ1-2
V gene: TRBV27
CDR3 protein: ASSFSKGALDSANYGYT

J gene: TRBJ1-1
V gene: TRBV20-1
CDR3 protein: SAWGQTNTEAF

J gene: TRBJ2-1
V gene: TRBV28
CDR3 protein: ASSFGLASYNEQF

J gene: TRBJ2-1
V gene: TRBV7-2
CDR3 protein: TSSLPGLASEQF

J gene: TRBJ2-1
V gene: TRBV5-5
CDR3 protein: ASSLESGMKYNEQF

J gene: TRBJ1-3
V gene: TRBV6-5
CDR3 protein: ASSYNSGQGNTIY